Listed here are 9 T cell receptor beta chains from one sample, sequenced in a study of T cells in Graves' hyperthyroidism and ophthalmopathy. There were TCR beta CDR3 regions amplified from RNA transcripts. The HTBI primer set served for first-round RT-PCR of the TCR CDR3. TCRdb passed the multiplex PCR reads through MiXCR, listing each CDR3 protein once. The sample has hundreds of thousands of distinct CDR3 sequences, approximately 14% seen once. Sequencing input: blood. Receptor source: a woman under 30 with Graves' hyperthyroidism.

The table lists this clonotype with many counts. V gene TRBV20-1 combines with J gene TRBJ1-2; the match to TRBD1 covers 9 bases. V was clipped by 0 bases and J by 1 base; unmatched bases: 6. Germline V gene lookup returns CDR1 DFQATT and CDR2 SNEGSKA (reference sequence). This CDR3 contains 16 residues. DNA for the CDR3: TGCAGTGCTAGAGATAGTGGGACAGGGCTTAACTATGGCTACACCTTC. Protein sequence: CSARDSGTGLNYGYTF.

A single count supports this clonotype. The gene calls are TRBV20-1 and TRBJ2-5, with 10 bases aligning to TRBD2. The CDR3 contains 14 residues. Losses at the gene ends were 0 bases for V and 7 bases for J; bases not matched to a gene: 5. Germline CDR1 is DFQATT and CDR2 is SNEGSKA (reference sequence). CDR3 sequence reads: CSARDEIAGGTQYF. Written as DNA, the CDR3 is TGCAGTGCTAGAGATGAAATAGCGGGGGGGACCCAGTACTTC.

With regard to this clonotype: Just one base apart from a much larger clone, this may be a read error. V usage is TRBV30 and J usage is TRBJ1-2; 7 bases are a match to TRBD1. The trim removed 3 bases at V and 12 bases at J, leaving 10 bases unmatched. Looked up from germline, CDR1 is GTSNPN and CDR2 is SVGIG (reference sequence). The CDR3 covers 12 residues. The CDR3 DNA is TGTGCCTGGAGCCTTGGGGGAGGGGGCCACACCTTC. This encodes CAWSLGGGGHTF.

V usage is TRBV9 and J usage is TRBJ1-2; TRBD1 is a possible D gene (5 bases). The germline V gene encodes CDR1 SGDLS and CDR2 YYNGEE. The CDR3 runs 14 residues. V lost 0 bases and J 1 base, leaving 7 bases between the germline ends. The CDR3 nucleotides are TGTGCCAGCAGCGTAGGACAGATTAACTATGGCTACACCTTC. The encoded protein is CASSVGQINYGYTF.

This clonotype has at least ten counts. Given a much more abundant clone one base away, this may be a read error. V gene TRBV7-8 combines with J gene TRBJ2-7; D is unresolved. V dropped 1 base and J dropped 1 base, with 2 bases sitting between them. The CDR3 has 12 amino acids. Germline V gene data show CDR1 as SGHVS and CDR2 as FQNEAQ. The CDR3: CASSLESYEQYF. CDR3 nucleotide sequence: TGTGCCAGCAGCTTAGAATCCTACGAGCAGTACTTC.

The genes are TRBV19 and TRBJ1-5; 9 bases are a match to TRBD1. This CDR3 spans 17 amino acids. The V segment lost 0 bases and the J segment 4 bases; nucleotides outside the gene matches: 7. CDR1 is LNHDA, CDR2 SQIVND, per germline (reference sequence). CDR3 amino acids: CASSIDRDRATNQPQHF. In DNA form, the CDR3 reads TGTGCCAGTAGTATAGATCGGGACAGGGCGACGAATCAGCCCCAGCATTTT. The whole variable domain, filled in from reference TRBV19 and TRBJ1-5, reads DGGITQSPKYLFRKEGQNVTLSCEQNLNHDAMYWYRQDPGQGLRLIYYSQIVNDFQKGDIAEGYSVSREKKESFPLTVTSAQKNPTAFYLCASSIDRDRATNQPQHFGDGTRLSIL.

The CDR3 region is CASSTGVSQPQHF. The CDR3 coding sequence is TGTGCCAGCAGCACAGGGGTATCTCAGCCCCAGCATTTT. This sequence joins TRBV5-5 and TRBJ1-5; TRBD1 aligns across 7 bases. Looked up from germline, CDR1 is SGHKS and CDR2 is YYEKEE (reference sequence). This CDR3 contains 13 residues. J gave up 6 bases and V 4 bases, and 4 bases lay outside the gene matches.

This clonotype was seen many times. The chain has TRBV29-1 and TRBJ2-7; D might be TRBD2 (5 bases). From germline, CDR1 is SQVTM and CDR2 ANQGSEA. V gave up 6 bases and J gave up 4 bases, with 25 bases separating them. CDR3 length: 16 amino acids. The CDR3 sequence is CSVRVWARGSTYEQYF. In nucleotides, the CDR3 is TGCAGCGTCCGAGTCTGGGCGCGCGGGTCTACTTACGAGCAGTACTTC.

This clonotype was seen ten or more times. V gene TRBV10-1 combines with J gene TRBJ2-7; 11 nucleotides match TRBD2. The CDR3 has 16 amino acids. J lost 9 bases, V lost 2 bases, and 12 bases had no gene match. Germline assignment: CDR1 WNHNN and CDR2 SYGVQD (reference sequence). This CDR3 is CASSEEGTSGSVRQYF. The DNA of the CDR3 is TGCGCCAGCAGTGAGGAGGGGACTAGCGGATCCGTAAGGCAGTACTTC.